A selection of T cell receptor beta chains follows, all from one sample in a study of long-term antiretroviral therapy in people with HIV. The data were produced by immunoSEQ multiplex PCR, yet TCRdb's version contains in-frame clones alone and is incomplete. The sample has tens of thousands of clones, over 75% seen once. The sample in question was unsorted PBMCs, obtained 3 years after starting antiretroviral therapy. The receptors derive from a man aged 40-49 years with HIV. Both conserved end residues are part of each CDR3. A D gene is named only where the DNA matches it firmly. Size is omitted from some rows. Given values are once, few, many or a class for expanded clones.

-,-,TRBV9,TRBJ2-3,TGTGCCAGCAGCGGACCCTACACAGATACGCAGTATTTT,CASSGPYTDTQYF
-,TRBD2,TRBV9,TRBJ2-1,TGTGCCAGCAGCGGCCGGGACTACGACAATGAGCAGTTCTTC,CASSGRDYDNEQFF
few,-,TRBV10-3,TRBJ1-1,TGTGCCATCAAATTACAGGCGAACACTGAAGCTTTCTTT,CAIKLQANTEAFF
-,-,TRBV6-5,TRBJ1-1,TGTGCCAGCAGTTATGTCTTGAACACTGAAGCTTTCTTT,CASSYVLNTEAFF
-,TRBD1,TRBV5-1,TRBJ2-7,TGCGCCAGCAGCTTTGGGCCAGGGGGTCTGTCCTACGAGCAGTACTTC,CASSFGPGGLSYEQYF
-,-,TRBV2,TRBJ2-6,TGTGCCAGCAGTGAAGCTAGGCTGGGGGCTGGGGCCAACGTCCTGACTTTC,CASSEARLGAGANVLTF
once,-,TRBV18,TRBJ2-7,TGTGCCAGCTCACCAGGGTTTCCAACTTACGAGCAGTACTTC,CASSPGFPTYEQYF
once,-,TRBV5-6,TRBJ2-7,TGTGCCAGCAGCTTGTCTAACTACGAGCAGTACTTC,CASSLSNYEQYF
-,TRBD2,TRBV2,TRBJ2-7,TGTGCCAGCAAGCCAGATACTAGCGGGAGGGCCGGCGAGCAGTACTTC,CASKPDTSGRAGEQYF
-,-,TRBV7-9,TRBJ2-3,TGTGCCAGCAGCTTTTCGATGTTGGACTCTATAGCGCAGTATTTT,CASSFSMLDSIAQYF
-,TRBD1,TRBV30,TRBJ1-1,TGTGCCTGGAGAGTACAGGGGGCGGGGGAAGCTTTCTTT,CAWRVQGAGEAFF
few,-,TRBV19,TRBJ2-2,TGTGCCAGTATGGGGGGTTATGGACACACGAACACCGGGGAGCTGTTTTTT,CASMGGYGHTNTGELFF
-,TRBD1,TRBV29-1,TRBJ2-7,TGCAGCGTTGAAGGACAGGGTATCTACGAGCAGTACTTC,CSVEGQGIYEQYF
-,-,TRBV10-3,TRBJ1-1,TGTGCCATCAGTGGAAAGGGTCACGGCACTGAAGCTTTCTTT,CAISGKGHGTEAFF
-,-,TRBV5-6,TRBJ2-7,TGTGCCAGCAGCCCCCAGGACAGCTCCTACGAGCAGTACTTC,CASSPQDSSYEQYF
-,TRBD2,TRBV7-9,TRBJ2-2,TGTGCCAGCAGAACTAGCGGGGGGACCGGGGAGCTGTTTTTT,CASRTSGGTGELFF
-,TRBD2,TRBV9,TRBJ2-1,TGTGCCAGCAGCGACACTAGCGGGAGGGTCAATGAGCAGTTCTTC,CASSDTSGRVNEQFF
-,TRBD1,TRBV6-1,TRBJ1-6,TGTGCCAGCAGTGAAATTGGAAACAGGGGCCTCGATAATTCACCCCTCCACTTT,CASSEIGNRGLDNSPLHF
-,-,TRBV11-2,TRBJ1-3,TGTGCCAGCAGCCGTAACCGGGTCTTTTATTCTGGAAACACCATATATTTT,CASSRNRVFYSGNTIYF